The clone carrying this TCR beta chain is called medium-sized based on its frequency. Its antigen is still unknown. The data belong to a study of T cell clusters in autoimmune cytopenias. Whole-study results and caveats: Active autoimmune hepatitis patients had almost three-fold fewer exclusive TRB clusters than healthy donors. Primary autoimmune cytopenia patients appeared to lack physiological T cell clusters present in healthy donors.

Multiplex touch-down PCR amplified TRB using TRB-A and TRB-B pools in one tube. TCRdb re-analyzed the multiplex PCR reads; it lists each CDR3 protein once, without DNA. Here the sample table reports 15,000 or so distinct CDR3 sequences. TRB amplification used around 270 ng of peripheral blood genomic DNA. This CDR3 has 16 residues. V usage is TRBV12-3 or TRBV12-4 and J usage is TRBJ1-6; checking the TCRdb D call of TRBD1 is not possible without DNA. The sequence came from a human donor with an autoimmune cytopenia or autoimmune hepatitis (not recorded which). Material: peripheral blood. CDR3 amino acids: CASSPRGTAWGTVLHF.